The 21 T cell receptor beta chains below come from one sample, sequenced in a study of T cells in Graves' hyperthyroidism and ophthalmopathy (dated by TCRdb to about 2019). The library was built by means of multiplex PCR. The reads were generated on an Illumina HiSeq 2000. The TCR beta CDR3 regions were amplified from the RNA transcripts. For the first round of RT-PCR on the TCR CDR3, the HTBI primer set was used together with the Qiagen OneStep RT-PCR kit. TCRdb redid the processing of the public reads, applying fastp at Q25 and MiXCR, and retained in-frame beta chains. Each CDR3 protein gets just one entry, which takes the most common genes and DNA from the rows behind it. This sample is represented by 700,000 or so distinct CDR3 sequences; about 15% of them were singletons. Together, the top ten hold around 8% of the sample. The sequencing sample was made of blood. Receptors were obtained from a man younger than 30 with Graves' hyperthyroidism.

The J gene is TRBJ1-5, the V gene TRBV6-2 or TRBV6-3; D remains unclear. The length of the CDR3 is 13 residues. The V gene's germline CDR1 is MNHEY and CDR2 SVGEGT. V lost 5 bases and J lost 7, with 12 bases in between. The CDR3 sequence: CASSAEGGQPQHF. The CDR3 region has the DNA TGTGCCAGCAGTGCGGAGGGAGGGCAGCCCCAGCATTTT.

V gene TRBV29-1 combines with J gene TRBJ2-4; TRBD1 might be the D (6 bases). Germline V gives CDR1 SQVTM, CDR2 ANQGSEA. Trimming shortened V by 6 bases and J by 3 bases, and 12 bases separated the two germline ends. The CDR3 contains 13 residues. The CDR3 coding sequence is TGCAGCGTGGACCCAGGGGACAAAAACATTCAGTACTTC. Protein sequence: CSVDPGDKNIQYF.

The V and J genes are TRBV19 and TRBJ2-3, with 9 bases identical to TRBD1. V was clipped by 3 bases and J by 7 bases; unmatched bases: 8. Germline lookup yields CDR1 LNHDA and CDR2 SQIVND (reference sequence). The CDR3 is made up of 15 amino acids. CDR3 in DNA: TGTGCCAGTAGTATCGGGACAGGGACGGAGCATACGCAGTATTTT. The encoded protein is CASSIGTGTEHTQYF.

The sample holds many counts of this clonotype. The chain employs TRBV11-3 and TRBJ1-2; 9 nucleotides line up with TRBD1. From germline, CDR1 is SGHNT and CDR2 YENEEA. CDR3 size: 14 residues. The V gene end was trimmed by 5 bases and the J gene end by 6 bases; junction bases not matched to a gene: 7. Here the CDR3 DNA reads TGTGCCAGCAGCGCGGACAGGGGCGTGAATGGCTACACCTTC. Translation gives CASSADRGVNGYTF.

This clonotype appeared many times. This chain links TRBV12-3 or TRBV12-4 with TRBJ1-3, with D hard to call. The CDR3 consists of 14 residues. Trimming took 1 base from V and 0 from J, leaving 4 bases between them. This CDR3 is CASSLVFSGNTIYF. CDR3 sequence (DNA): TGTGCCAGCAGTTTAGTTTTCTCTGGAAACACCATATATTTT.

This clonotype was counted between two and nine times. V and J are TRBV7-9 and TRBJ1-3; D uncertain. This CDR3 has 13 amino acids. Trimming stripped 2 bases from V and 2 bases from J, with 4 bases between. The germline V gene encodes CDR1 SEHNR and CDR2 FQNEAQ (reference sequence). This chain's CDR3 is CASSLIAGNTIYF. For the CDR3, the DNA is TGTGCCAGCAGCTTAATCGCTGGAAACACCATATATTTT.

The chain employs TRBV5-8 and TRBJ2-5; D perhaps matches TRBD2 (5 bases). The V end was cut by 0 bases, the J end by 11 bases, with 14 bases between. This CDR3 is built from 13 residues. Germline V gene lookup returns CDR1 SGHTS and CDR2 YDEGEE. CDR3 DNA: TGTGCCAGCAGCTTGGCCAGCGGAGCTCTTCAGTACTTC. Encoded protein: CASSLASGALQYF.

This clonotype showed up many times. The J gene is TRBJ1-1, the V gene TRBV28, with D unclear. The CDR3 consists of 13 residues. V dropped 6 bases and J dropped 3 bases, with 11 bases sitting between them. Germline lookup yields CDR1 MDHEN and CDR2 SYDVKM. The CDR3 sequence: CASSYLGYTEAFF. The CDR3 DNA reads as TGTGCCAGCAGCTACCTGGGGTACACTGAAGCTTTCTTT.

This clonotype was seen at least ten times. In DNA, the CDR3 is TGTGCCAGCAGTTCCGCCCTAGCGGGAGATTCTTACGAGCAGTACTTC. It yields the protein CASSSALAGDSYEQYF. The rearrangement joins TRBV28 to TRBJ2-7; 10 nucleotides align to TRBD2. The CDR3 extends over 16 amino acids. The V segment lost 4 bases and the J segment 4 bases; nucleotides outside the gene matches: 10. The germline V gene has CDR1 MDHEN and CDR2 SYDVKM. The variable domain in full, with the rest retrieved from reference TRBV28 and TRBJ2-7, is DVKVTQSSRYLVKRTGEKVFLECVQDMDHENMFWYRQDPGLGLRLIYFSYDVKMKEKGDIPEGYSVSREKKERFSLILESASTNQTSMYLCASSSALAGDSYEQYFGPGTRLTVT.

This chain joins TRBV7-8 and TRBJ2-1; 9 bases line up with TRBD2. This CDR3 comprises 15 residues. The V gene's germline CDR1 is SGHVS and CDR2 FQNEAQ. J lost 2 bases, V lost 6 bases, and 5 bases had no gene match. The DNA for the CDR3 is TGTGCCAGCAGTCCCCGCGGGGGGGCCTACAATGAGCAGTTCTTC. It specifies CASSPRGGAYNEQFF.

This clonotype was seen many times. The chain uses TRBV30 and TRBJ2-7; 12 bases align to TRBD2. There are 17 residues in the CDR3. The germline CDR1 and CDR2 sequences are GTSNPN and SVGIG (reference sequence). V dropped 3 bases and J dropped 1; count of bases not matched to a gene: 10. Here the CDR3 reads CAWRRGLTSGSSYEQYF. The CDR3 DNA is TGTGCCTGGAGGAGGGGTTTGACTAGCGGGAGTTCCTACGAGCAGTACTTC.

This clonotype turned up a few times. This sequence joins TRBV7-3 and TRBJ2-4; D possibly corresponds to TRBD2 (5 bases). The CDR3 totals 12 residues. Germline loops: CDR1 SGHTA, CDR2 FQGTGA. The germline V and J ends were trimmed by 9 bases and 8 bases, with 14 bases remaining between them. The CDR3 nucleotides are TGTGCCAGTTCCCTGGACGGGGACATTCAGTACTTC. This sequence encodes CASSLDGDIQYF.

This clonotype was observed many times. This sequence joins TRBV6-6 and TRBJ1-1; the D is unclear. CDR3 length equals 15 residues. In germline, CDR1 is MNHNY, CDR2 SVGAGI (reference sequence). Trimming removed 0 bases at V and 0 bases at J, with 8 bases between. The DNA of the CDR3 is TGTGCCAGCAGTTACTCTGGCGAAATGAACACTGAAGCTTTCTTT. This encodes CASSYSGEMNTEAFF.

This rearrangement joins TRBV18 to TRBJ2-7; 7 nucleotides align to TRBD1. The V gene end was trimmed by 3 bases and the J gene end by 2 bases; junction bases not matched to a gene: 7. Per germline, CDR1 KGHSH and CDR2 LQKENI. CDR3 length equals 15 residues. CDR3: CASSPHRDSPYEQYF. The CDR3 DNA follows: TGTGCCAGCTCACCTCACCGGGACAGCCCCTACGAGCAGTACTTC.

This clonotype has just a few counts. This rearrangement joins TRBV9 to TRBJ1-1; D is unresolved. Per germline, CDR1 SGDLS and CDR2 YYNGEE. Trimming cost V 0 bases and J 3 bases, with 21 bases left between them. The CDR3 totals 18 residues. The CDR3 loop reads CASSVGAGFGGFDTEAFF. In DNA, the CDR3 is TGTGCCAGCAGCGTAGGGGCCGGTTTTGGAGGGTTTGACACTGAAGCTTTCTTT.

This clonotype has at least ten counts. The chain links TRBV18 to TRBJ1-5, with unresolved D. Trimming cost V 3 bases and J 0 bases, with 6 bases left between them. The V gene's germline CDR1 is KGHSH and CDR2 LQKENI. The CDR3 is made up of 14 amino acids. The CDR3 nucleotides are TGTGCCAGCTCACCGACCCTTAGCAATCAGCCCCAGCATTTT. Translated, it gives CASSPTLSNQPQHF. Filled out from reference TRBV18 and TRBJ1-5, the complete variable domain reads NAGVMQNPRHLVRRRGQEARLRCSPMKGHSHVYWYRQLPEEGLKFMVYLQKENIIDESGMPKERFSAEFPKEGPSILRIQQVVRGDSAAYFCASSPTLSNQPQHFGDGTRLSIL.

This clonotype was picked up many times. The V call is TRBV10-3, the J call TRBJ2-7; D tentatively reads TRBD1 or TRBD2 (5 bases each). CDR3 length: 13 amino acids. Germline V gene lookup returns CDR1 ENHRY and CDR2 SYGVKD. Trimming removed 6 bases from V and 2 bases from J, with 11 bases in between. CDR3 nucleotide sequence: TGTGCCATCAGGGGGACCGCCGCCTACGAGCAGTACTTC. It specifies CAIRGTAAYEQYF.

Concerning this clonotype: A read error may be the cause here, since a much bigger clone is one base away. The chain uses TRBV28 and TRBJ2-7, with D possibly TRBD1 on 6 matching bases. This CDR3 is built from 15 residues. Trimming took 7 bases from V and 0 from J, leaving 16 bases between them. CDR1 and CDR2 (germline): MDHEN, SYDVKM. CDR3 amino acids: CASTSGTKLSYEQYF. The CDR3 DNA reads as TGTGCCAGCACCTCTGGGACAAAACTCTCCTACGAGCAGTACTTC.

This clonotype was recorded a few times. Germline is not matched at one junction end, which may reflect a read error. The genes are TRBV20-1 and TRBJ2-2; D perhaps matches TRBD2 (6 bases). From germline, CDR1 is DFQATT and CDR2 SNEGSKA (reference sequence). The CDR3 spans 17 residues. The CDR3 nucleotides read TGCAGTGCCCCTAAAAGGGTGGTAGCGGATAACACCTGGGAGCTGTTTTTT. It specifies CSAPKRVVADNTWELFF.

This clonotype was observed a handful of times. This chain joins TRBV7-2 and TRBJ2-7; 8 bases line up with TRBD1. Trimming took 3 bases from V and 3 from J; bases not matched to a gene: 4. This CDR3 has 14 amino acids. Germline V gene data show CDR1 as SGHTA and CDR2 as FQGNSA. The CDR3 region has the DNA TGTGCCAGCAGCTTTGACAGGGGTCACTACGAGCAGTACTTC. Translating it yields CASSFDRGHYEQYF.

The chain carries TRBV6-2 or TRBV6-3 and TRBJ2-2; 8 bases are shared with TRBD1. The CDR3 is 16 residues long. V dropped 5 bases and J dropped 6; count of bases not matched to a gene: 11. Germline assignment: CDR1 MNHEY and CDR2 SVGEGT. CDR3: CASSLQLFRGPGELFF. The DNA of the CDR3 is TGTGCCAGCAGTCTACAACTTTTCAGGGGGCCCGGGGAGCTGTTTTTT.